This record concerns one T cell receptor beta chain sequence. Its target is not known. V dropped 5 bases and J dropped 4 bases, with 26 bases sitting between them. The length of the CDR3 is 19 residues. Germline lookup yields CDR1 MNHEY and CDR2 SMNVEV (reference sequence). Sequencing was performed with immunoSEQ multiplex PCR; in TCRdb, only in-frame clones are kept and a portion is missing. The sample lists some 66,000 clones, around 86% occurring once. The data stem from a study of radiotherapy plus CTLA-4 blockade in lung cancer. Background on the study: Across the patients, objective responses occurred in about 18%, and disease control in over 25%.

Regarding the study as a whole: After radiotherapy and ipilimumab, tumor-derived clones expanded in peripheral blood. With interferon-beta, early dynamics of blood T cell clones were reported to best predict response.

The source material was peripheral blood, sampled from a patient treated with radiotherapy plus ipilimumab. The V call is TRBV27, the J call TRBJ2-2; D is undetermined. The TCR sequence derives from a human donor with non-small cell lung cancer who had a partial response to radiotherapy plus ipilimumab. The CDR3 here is CASSPNHSGENPRTGELFF. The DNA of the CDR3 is TGTGCCAGCAGTCCGAATCATTCGGGTGAGAACCCTCGCACCGGGGAGCTGTTTTTT.